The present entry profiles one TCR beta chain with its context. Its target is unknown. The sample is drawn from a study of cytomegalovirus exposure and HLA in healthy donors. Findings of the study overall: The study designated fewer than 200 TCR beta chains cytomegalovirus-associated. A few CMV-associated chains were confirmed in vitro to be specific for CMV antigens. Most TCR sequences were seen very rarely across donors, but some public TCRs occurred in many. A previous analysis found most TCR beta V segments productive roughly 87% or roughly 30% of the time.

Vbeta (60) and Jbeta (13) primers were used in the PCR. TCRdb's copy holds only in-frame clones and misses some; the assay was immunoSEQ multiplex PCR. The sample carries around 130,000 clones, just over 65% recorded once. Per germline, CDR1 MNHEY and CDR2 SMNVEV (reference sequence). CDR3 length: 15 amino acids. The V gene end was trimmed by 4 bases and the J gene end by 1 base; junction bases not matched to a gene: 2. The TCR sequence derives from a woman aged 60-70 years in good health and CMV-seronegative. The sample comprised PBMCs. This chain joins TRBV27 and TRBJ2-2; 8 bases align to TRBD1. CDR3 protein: CASSSGTGNTGELFF. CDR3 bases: TGTGCCAGCAGTTCCGGGACAGGGAACACCGGGGAGCTGTTTTTT.